This entry describes one T cell receptor (beta chain). Produced via immunoSEQ multiplex PCR; TCRdb's table is partial and in-frame only. The table records roughly 32,000 clones, roughly 70% of them present only once. The data originate from a study of STAT5B mutations in CD4+ large granular lymphocyte leukemia. The TCR comes from a human donor in good health. The sample consisted of CD4+ T cells from blood buffy coats.

The CDR3 region is CASTTGAQDYNEQFF. DNA for the CDR3: TGTGCCAGCACCACAGGGGCTCAGGACTACAATGAGCAGTTCTTC. J is TRBJ2-1 and V is TRBV6-6; the match to TRBD1 covers 7 bases. The CDR3 is 15 residues long. In germline, CDR1 is MNHNY, CDR2 SVGAGI (reference sequence). J was trimmed by 3 bases and V by 7 bases; bases with no gene match: 9.